The clone carrying this T cell receptor (beta chain) was detected a few times. This sample is drawn from a study of T cells in Graves' hyperthyroidism and ophthalmopathy. CDR1 is MNHEY, CDR2 SVGAGI, per germline. The CDR3 totals 18 residues. With 0 bases removed from V and 2 bases from J, the gap between germline ends came to 17 bases. Researchers took RNA transcripts and amplified the TCR beta CDR3 regions from them. TCR CDR3 underwent first-round RT-PCR with the HTBI primer set. One entry per CDR3 protein results from TCRdb running MiXCR on the multiplex PCR reads. The sample has 540,000 or so distinct CDR3 sequences; around 14% are singletons.

V usage is TRBV6-5 and J usage is TRBJ1-5, with a possible D match to TRBD1 (5 bases). The sample taken for sequencing was blood. The sequence came from a woman in her 30s with Graves' hyperthyroidism. CDR3 in DNA: TGTGCCAGCAGTTACTCGAGGCCGACAGCCTCGGGCAATCAGCCCCAGCATTTT. Amino acid sequence: CASSYSRPTASGNQPQHF.